This T cell receptor beta chain was sequenced for a study of pediatric ulcerative colitis (dated by TCRdb to the late 2010s). Describing the broader study: Of the ulcerative colitis patients, about 7 had pancolitis and two had left-sided colitis, and histology in every patient was consistent with ulcerative colitis. About nine newly diagnosed, treatment-naive pediatric ulcerative colitis patients and a few non-IBD control children each provided paired blood and rectal samples. By Pediatric Ulcerative Colitis Activity Index, mild disease was classified in a couple of patients, moderate disease in several and acute severe colitis in three. Points the paper makes about the study in general: Clonal overlap between a subject's own blood and rectum was significantly greater in ulcerative colitis patients than in controls, which suggests more T cell trafficking to inflamed tissue. Features of the rectal repertoire distinguished controls, mild-moderate colitis patients and acute severe colitis patients, and in acute severe colitis, rectal diversity was reduced because of clonal expansions. A couple of rectal CDR3 clonotypes were detected in all ulcerative colitis patients and were not detected in any of the controls. With only a handful of individuals, the healthy control group was small. Because the repertoires came from total lymphocyte DNA, rare subsets such as regulatory T cells may have patterns that are not reflected. For technical reasons, blood samples from two patients gave substantially fewer templates, and these samples were excluded from the blood-rectal overlap analysis.

Points on this clone: Its antigen is still unknown. No qualities accompany the bases; no much larger clone lies one base away.

Using the immunoSEQ TRB Survey service, rearranged CDR3 beta regions were amplified from genomic DNA with multiplex V and J primers. To keep sequencing depth the same across samples, survey-level depth of up to 500,000 reads per sample was applied. Libraries were purified, pooled and sequenced on Illumina technology. The paper's processing steps were these. immunoSEQ online tools were used for productive clonality, sample overlap, pairwise scatters, CDR3 beta length, V/D/J gene usage and productiveness. Calculated diversity was defined as the number of unique rearrangements divided by total templates times 100, and Shannon and Simpson indices were additionally computed. For principal component analysis, Z-score normalized data were analyzed with the R prcomp function and the ggbiplot package. Blood-rectal clonal overlap within each subject was quantified with Morisita's index. TCRdb provides this immuneACCESS table in a form limited to in-frame rearrangements. Some clones are lacking; in checked studies, under half of them reflect an unresolved V gene, and why the rest are absent is not known. That table is the source of V, J and clone size, and D and trimming were worked out from the DNA. The sample table lists 60,000 to 75,000 clones, over 70% of them with a count of one. Roughly 5.4% of the sample is in the top ten clones.

No immunosuppressive medication had been given to the ulcerative colitis patients before the diagnostic colonoscopy. A blood sample was drawn at the time of the colonoscopy. The Wizard kit (Promega) was used to extract genomic DNA from both blood and intestinal samples. V is cut back by 4 bases and J by 4 bases, with 6 bases in the junction unmatched. From cysteine to phenylalanine, the CDR3 is 14 amino acids long. Only the CDR3 DNA stays, 42 bases, in frame from base 1. Via the germline V gene, CDR1 is SGHRS and CDR2 YFSETQ. Recombination joined TRBV5-1 with TRBJ2-7; TRBD1 matches 9 bases in the middle. Sequenced: blood. This sequence was found in a boy younger than 18 with moderate ulcerative colitis. The CDR3 protein is CASSQGQGLYEQYF. The DNA is TGCGCCAGCAGCCAGGGACAGGGACTATACGAGCAGTACTTC.